This paragraph reports one T cell receptor (beta chain). The V gene's germline CDR1 is ENHRY and CDR2 SYGVKD. V dropped 8 bases and J dropped 0 bases, with 25 bases sitting between them. The CDR3 runs 19 residues. Data came from immunoSEQ multiplex PCR; TCRdb stores just in-frame clones and leaves some out. Found here are 150,000 to 200,000 clones, 65% to 85% of them singletons; the top ten hold 13%. The data derive from a study of blood T cell repertoires in COVID-19. Across the whole study: Samples came from the United States, Italy and Spain, spanning acute and convalescent COVID-19.

The chain couples TRBV10-3 to TRBJ1-4; maybe TRBD1 (6 bases). The source is a woman aged 55-75 years who had recovered from COVID-19. Sequencing was performed on PBMCs or T cells enriched from blood (not recorded which). CDR3 sequence (DNA): TGTGCCATCTTTATAACGGGACACCTAAACACCGCAACTAATGAAAAACTGTTTTTT. Its protein product is CAIFITGHLNTATNEKLFF.